Following are 12 T cell receptor beta chains from one sample sequenced in a study of T cell responses to AZD1222 COVID-19 vaccine. TCRdb keeps only in-frame clones here, not all; method: immunoSEQ multiplex PCR. The table lists some 170,000 clones, roughly nine tenths of them singletons, with over 1.5% in the top ten. The material sequenced was peripheral blood, taken 28 days after the second AZD1222 dose. Receptors originate from an adult who received the AZD1222 COVID-19 vaccine.

The chain combines TRBV18 with TRBJ2-5, with D possibly being TRBD2 (6 bases). Per the germline V gene, CDR1 is KGHSH and CDR2 is LQKENI. V was cut by 1 base and J by 5 bases, with 17 bases left in between. The CDR3 length is 16 residues. The CDR3 sequence is CASSPLEGRAAETQYF. Written as DNA, the CDR3 is TGTGCCAGCTCACCACTGGAGGGTCGGGCGGCGGAGACCCAGTACTTC.

The chain has TRBV5-1 and TRBJ1-1; D gene uncertain. The germline CDR1 and CDR2 sequences are SGHRS and YFSETQ. The length of the CDR3 is 11 residues. V lost 4 bases to trimming and J lost 7 bases, with 8 bases between them. CDR3 residues: CASSASGEAFF. The CDR3 nucleotides read TGCGCCAGCAGCGCCTCAGGTGAAGCTTTCTTT.

This clone was counted a few times. Here the CDR3 DNA reads TGCGCCAGCAGCTTGCCAGGGAGCTCCTACAATGAGCAGTTCTTC. Translated: CASSLPGSSYNEQFF. The rearrangement links TRBV5-1 to TRBJ2-1, with D perhaps TRBD1 or TRBD2 (5 bases each). V was clipped by 1 base and J by 0 bases, with 8 bases between them. In germline, CDR1 is SGHRS, CDR2 YFSETQ. This CDR3 has 15 amino acids.

CDR3 DNA sequence: TGTGCCAGCAGCTTGGGTCGTCGCGCGTCGAATTCACCCCTCCACTTT. This codes for CASSLGRRASNSPLHF. V is TRBV7-3 and J is TRBJ1-6; D uncertain. With 3 bases removed from V and 7 bases from J, the gap between germline ends came to 16 bases. The CDR3 covers 16 residues. Germline V lookup: CDR1 SGHTA, CDR2 FQGTGA.

V usage is TRBV24-1 and J usage is TRBJ1-2; D call uncertain. CDR3 size: 13 residues. V lost 0 bases and J 4 bases, leaving 5 bases between the germline ends. Germline V CDR1 and CDR2: KGHDR, SFDVKD. CDR3 bases: TGTGCCACCAGTGATTTGTATGGCTATGGCTACACCTTC. This sequence encodes CATSDLYGYGYTF.

The rearrangement uses TRBV4-2 and TRBJ1-6; D is possibly TRBD1 (5 bases). V dropped 0 bases and J dropped 13 bases, with 16 bases sitting between them. CDR1 and CDR2 (germline): LGHNA, YNFKEQ. CDR3 size: 15 residues. CDR3 sequence: CASSQEGIGVSPLHF. CDR3 coding DNA: TGTGCCAGCAGCCAAGAAGGCATAGGGGTTTCGCCCCTCCACTTT.

The chain recombines TRBV21-1 with TRBJ2-7. TRBV21-1 is designated a pseudogene. CDR3 length: 14 amino acids. The DNA for the CDR3 is TGTGCCAGCAGGACCCGGGACGGATGCTACGAGCAGTACTTC. This gives the protein CASRTRDGCYEQYF.

The genes are TRBV9 and TRBJ2-7; the match to TRBD2 covers 7 bases. Germline assignment: CDR1 SGDLS and CDR2 YYNGEE. Germline trimming cut 3 bases from V and 9 bases from J; bases unmatched to any gene: 6. The CDR3 loop spans 12 amino acids. In DNA form, the CDR3 reads TGTGCCAGCAGCGCTGGACTAGAAGCGCAGTACTTC. Residues: CASSAGLEAQYF.

This rearrangement joins TRBV6-6 to TRBJ1-1; D is undetermined. Germline CDR1 is MNHNY and CDR2 is SVGAGI (reference sequence). The length of the CDR3 is 15 residues. Trimming left V 4 bases short and J 0 bases short, with 12 bases between. For the CDR3, the DNA is TGTGCCAGCAGTTCGAAGAGGGAAATGAACACTGAAGCTTTCTTT. Its protein product is CASSSKREMNTEAFF.

This sequence joins TRBV5-6 and TRBJ2-1, with D possibly TRBD2 on 6 matching bases. CDR1 is SGHDT and CDR2 is YYEEEE in the germline V gene. This CDR3 has 17 residues. The V end was cut by 0 bases, the J end by 2 bases, with 15 bases between. CDR3 DNA sequence: TGTGCCAGCAGCTTGGAAGCTAGGAGGGTCCCCTACAATGAGCAGTTCTTC. Its translation is CASSLEARRVPYNEQFF.

The J gene is TRBJ2-1, the V gene TRBV6-1; 10 bases map to TRBD2. J lost 1 base, V lost 0 bases, and 6 bases had no gene match. The CDR3 is 18 residues long. The germline V gene has CDR1 MNHNS and CDR2 SASEGT. CDR3 protein: CASSEAGLAGASYNEQFF. CDR3 coding DNA: TGTGCCAGCAGTGAAGCCGGCCTAGCGGGGGCGTCCTACAATGAGCAGTTCTTC.

V is TRBV5-6 and J is TRBJ2-2; D perhaps matches TRBD1 (5 bases). Looked up from germline, CDR1 is SGHDT and CDR2 is YYEEEE. The V and J ends lost 1 base and 4 bases respectively, with 11 bases between them. The CDR3 consists of 15 residues. The CDR3 here is CASSLSGRATGELFF. CDR3 DNA: TGTGCCAGCAGCTTGAGTGGCAGGGCCACCGGGGAGCTGTTTTTT.